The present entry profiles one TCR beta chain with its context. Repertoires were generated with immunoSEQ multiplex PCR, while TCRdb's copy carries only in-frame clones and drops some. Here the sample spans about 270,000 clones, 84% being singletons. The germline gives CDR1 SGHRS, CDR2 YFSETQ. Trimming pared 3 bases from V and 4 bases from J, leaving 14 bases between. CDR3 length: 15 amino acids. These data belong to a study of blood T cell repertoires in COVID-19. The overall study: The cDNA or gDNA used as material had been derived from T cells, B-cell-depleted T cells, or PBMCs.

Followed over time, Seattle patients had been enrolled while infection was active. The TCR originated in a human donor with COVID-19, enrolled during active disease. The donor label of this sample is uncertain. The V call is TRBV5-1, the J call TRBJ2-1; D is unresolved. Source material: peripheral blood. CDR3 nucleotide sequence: TGCGCCAGCAGCTCCCTTTTGGGCAGTTACAATGAGCAGTTCTTC. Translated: CASSSLLGSYNEQFF. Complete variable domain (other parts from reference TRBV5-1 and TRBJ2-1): KAGVTQTPRYLIKTRGQQVTLSCSPISGHRSVSWYQQTPGQGLQFLFEYFSETQRNKGNFPGRFSGRQFSNSRSEMNVSTLELGDSALYLCASSSLLGSYNEQFFGPGTRLTVL.